Listed below are T cell receptor beta chains from one sample, sequenced in a study of vaccination effects on CD4 cells after COVID-19. Assay used: immunoSEQ multiplex PCR; TCRdb lists only in-frame clones, some missing. This sample carries about 41,000 clones, approximately 70% of them seen once, and the ten largest clones take 20% to 30%. Their specific antigens are unknown. The sequenced sample was CD4+ T cells from PBMCs cultured with HCoV-OC43 spike peptides, obtained before COVID-19 vaccination. The source of these receptors is a human donor who received a COVID-19 vaccine. CDR3s include the opening cysteine and the closing phenylalanine or tryptophan. A D gene is named only where the DNA matches it firmly. Clone size is shown for a subset of rows, as once, few, many or a class of expanded clone.

abundance	v_gene	j_gene	d_gene	CDR3aa	CDR3nt
NA	TRBV5-1	TRBJ2-1	NA	CASSLEPPTRSDEQFF	TGCGCCAGCAGCTTGGAACCCCCCACTAGGAGCGATGAGCAGTTCTTC
few	TRBV9	TRBJ2-7	NA	CASSVEQRTEQYF	TGTGCCAGCAGCGTAGAGCAGCGGACCGAGCAGTACTTC
NA	TRBV5-1	TRBJ2-1	TRBD1	CASSTGTGNHNEQFF	TGCGCCAGCAGCACGGGGACAGGGAATCACAATGAGCAGTTCTTC
NA	TRBV6-6	TRBJ1-1	NA	CASSYFVSTEAFF	TGTGCCAGCAGTTACTTCGTGAGCACTGAAGCTTTCTTT
few	TRBV5-1	TRBJ2-7	TRBD2	CASSDRLAGVGEQYF	TGCGCCAGCAGCGACAGACTAGCGGGAGTAGGGGAGCAGTACTTC
once	TRBV7-2	TRBJ2-7	TRBD2	CASSSRTSGRLGQYF	TGTGCCAGCAGCTCAAGGACTAGCGGGAGGCTAGGGCAGTACTTC
NA	TRBV5-1	TRBJ1-1	NA	CASSFGSGNTEAFF	TGCGCCAGCAGCTTCGGCAGCGGGAACACTGAAGCTTTCTTT
many	TRBV9	TRBJ2-5	TRBD1	CASSVGTGGVETQYF	TGTGCCAGCAGCGTCGGGACAGGGGGCGTGGAGACCCAGTACTTC
NA	TRBV5-1	TRBJ1-2	TRBD1	CASSSGQGMGYTF	TGCGCCAGCAGCTCGGGACAGGGGATGGGCTACACCTTC
few	TRBV28	TRBJ2-2	TRBD2	CASLYGSGSGTGELFF	TGTGCCAGCCTGTACGGTAGCGGGAGCGGTACCGGGGAGCTGTTTTTT
NA	TRBV4-2	TRBJ1-6	NA	CASSQRKGFDNSPLHF	TGTGCCAGCAGCCAACGTAAGGGTTTCGATAATTCACCCCTCCACTTT
NA	TRBV12-3/TRBV12-4	TRBJ2-7	NA	CASSLRHGDEQYF	TGTGCCAGCAGTTTACGGCATGGGGACGAGCAGTACTTC
NA	TRBV11-3	TRBJ2-1	NA	CASSSRGNEQFF	TGTGCCAGCAGCTCCCGCGGGAATGAGCAGTTCTTC
NA	TRBV6-5	TRBJ1-1	TRBD1	CASRRTGQLEAFF	TGTGCCAGCAGAAGAACGGGACAGCTTGAAGCTTTCTTT
NA	TRBV6-1	TRBJ1-5	TRBD1	CASSALGQGPREPQHF	TGTGCCAGCAGTGCATTGGGACAGGGGCCCAGGGAGCCCCAGCATTTT
few	TRBV10-3	TRBJ2-3	TRBD2	CAIRASGEGDTQYF	TGTGCCATCAGGGCTAGCGGGGAGGGGGATACGCAGTATTTT
NA	TRBV3-1/TRBV3-2	TRBJ1-2	NA	CASSQGSSWGANYGYTF	TGTGCCAGCAGCCAAGGGAGTAGTTGGGGAGCTAACTATGGCTACACCTTC
NA	TRBV4-1	TRBJ1-3	TRBD1	CASSLPPPTGKHSGNTIYF	TGCGCCAGCAGCCTCCCACCCCCGACAGGGAAGCATTCTGGAAACACCATATATTTT
NA	TRBV6-5	TRBJ2-7	NA	CATFPRGRSEQYF	TGTGCCACCTTTCCCAGGGGAAGAAGCGAGCAGTACTTC
NA	TRBV28	TRBJ1-5	NA	CASSLLSDNQPQHF	TGTGCCAGCAGTTTGTTGTCAGACAATCAGCCCCAGCATTTT
NA	TRBV2	TRBJ1-2	TRBD1	CASSLRSGGGYTF	TGTGCCAGCAGTTTGAGGTCAGGGGGTGGCTACACCTTC
NA	TRBV12-3/TRBV12-4	TRBJ2-5	TRBD1	CASSYQGAETQYF	TGTGCCAGCAGTTATCAGGGGGCAGAGACCCAGTACTTC
NA	TRBV4-1	TRBJ1-6	TRBD1	CASSHASHRGDSPLHF	TGCGCCAGCAGCCATGCAAGCCACAGGGGAGATTCACCCCTCCACTTT
NA	TRBV6-5	TRBJ1-1	NA	CASSYSGGNTEAFF	TGTGCCAGCAGTTACTCAGGGGGAAACACTGAAGCTTTCTTT
NA	TRBV28	TRBJ1-6	TRBD1	CASESTGEGGYNSPLHF	TGTGCCAGCGAATCTACAGGGGAGGGGGGTTATAATTCACCCCTCCACTTT
NA	TRBV6-6	TRBJ2-6	NA	CASSYTSGANVLTF	TGTGCCAGCAGTTACACATCTGGGGCCAACGTCCTGACTTTC
NA	TRBV9	TRBJ2-3	NA	CASSVGQLTDTQYF	TGTGCCAGCAGCGTAGGACAGCTCACAGATACGCAGTATTTT
NA	TRBV18	TRBJ1-3	NA	CASSPRSLSGNTIYF	TGTGCCAGCTCACCCCGCAGCCTCTCTGGAAACACCATATATTTT